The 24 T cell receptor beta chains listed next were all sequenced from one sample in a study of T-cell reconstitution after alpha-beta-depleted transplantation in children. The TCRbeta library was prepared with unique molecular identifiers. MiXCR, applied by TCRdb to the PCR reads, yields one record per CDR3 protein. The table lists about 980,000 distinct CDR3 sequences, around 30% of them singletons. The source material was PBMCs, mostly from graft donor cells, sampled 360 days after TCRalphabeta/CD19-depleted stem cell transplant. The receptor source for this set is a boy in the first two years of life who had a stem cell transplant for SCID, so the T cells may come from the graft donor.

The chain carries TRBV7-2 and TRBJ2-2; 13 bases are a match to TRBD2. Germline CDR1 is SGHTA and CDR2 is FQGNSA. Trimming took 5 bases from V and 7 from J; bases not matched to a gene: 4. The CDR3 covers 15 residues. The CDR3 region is CASSRLAGGNGELFF. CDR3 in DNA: TGTGCCAGCAGCCGACTAGCGGGGGGCAACGGGGAGCTGTTTTTT.

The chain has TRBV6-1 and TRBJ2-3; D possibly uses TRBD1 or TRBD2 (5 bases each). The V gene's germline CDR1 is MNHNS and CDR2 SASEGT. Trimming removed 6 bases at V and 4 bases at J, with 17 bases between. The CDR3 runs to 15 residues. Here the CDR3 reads CASRSGTQRADTQYF. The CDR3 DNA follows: TGTGCCAGCAGGTCCGGGACCCAAAGGGCAGATACGCAGTATTTT.

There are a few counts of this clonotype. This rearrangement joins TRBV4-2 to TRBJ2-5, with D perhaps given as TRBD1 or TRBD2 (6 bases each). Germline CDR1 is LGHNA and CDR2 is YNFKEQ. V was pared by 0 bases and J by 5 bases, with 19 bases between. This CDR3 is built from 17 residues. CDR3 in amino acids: CASSQDWFGGRWETQYF. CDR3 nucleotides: TGTGCCAGCAGCCAAGATTGGTTTGGGGGGCGCTGGGAGACCCAGTACTTC.

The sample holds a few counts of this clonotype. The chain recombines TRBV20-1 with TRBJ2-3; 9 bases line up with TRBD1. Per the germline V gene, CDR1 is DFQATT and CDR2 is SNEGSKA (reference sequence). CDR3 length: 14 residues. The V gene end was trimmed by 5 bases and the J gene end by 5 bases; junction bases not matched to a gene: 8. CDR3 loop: CSALDRGRGDTQYF. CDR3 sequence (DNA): TGCAGTGCTCTAGACAGGGGGAGAGGAGATACGCAGTATTTT.

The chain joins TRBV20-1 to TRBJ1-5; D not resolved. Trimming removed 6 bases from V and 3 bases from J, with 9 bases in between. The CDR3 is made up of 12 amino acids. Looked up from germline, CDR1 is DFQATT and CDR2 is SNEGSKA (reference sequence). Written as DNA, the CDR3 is TGCAGTGCCCAGGCCGCCAATCAGCCCCAGCATTTT. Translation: CSAQAANQPQHF.

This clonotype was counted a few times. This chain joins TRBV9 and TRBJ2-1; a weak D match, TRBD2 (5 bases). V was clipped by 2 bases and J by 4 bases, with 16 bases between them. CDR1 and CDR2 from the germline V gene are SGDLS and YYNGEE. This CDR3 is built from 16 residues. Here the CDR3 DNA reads TGTGCCAGCAGCGTCCTCCCGGACGGGGAGTACAATGAGCAGTTCTTC. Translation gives CASSVLPDGEYNEQFF.

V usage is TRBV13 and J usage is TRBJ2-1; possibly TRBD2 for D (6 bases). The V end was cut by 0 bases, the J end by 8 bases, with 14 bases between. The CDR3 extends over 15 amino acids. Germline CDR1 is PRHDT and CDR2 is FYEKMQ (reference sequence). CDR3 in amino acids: CASSLGGGVLYEQFF. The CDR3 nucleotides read TGTGCCAGCAGCTTAGGGGGCGGGGTCCTCTATGAGCAGTTCTTC.

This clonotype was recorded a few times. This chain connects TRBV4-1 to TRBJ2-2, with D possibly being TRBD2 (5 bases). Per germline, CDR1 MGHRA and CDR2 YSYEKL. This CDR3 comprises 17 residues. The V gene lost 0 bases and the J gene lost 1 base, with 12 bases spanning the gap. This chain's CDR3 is CASSQEGSGENTGELFF. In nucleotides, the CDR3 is TGCGCCAGCAGCCAAGAAGGTTCCGGGGAGAACACCGGGGAGCTGTTTTTT.

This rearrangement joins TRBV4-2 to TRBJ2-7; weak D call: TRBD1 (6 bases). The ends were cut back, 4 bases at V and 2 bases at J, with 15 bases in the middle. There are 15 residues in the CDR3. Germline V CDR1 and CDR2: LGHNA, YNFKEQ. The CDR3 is CASSPVPQGPYEQYF. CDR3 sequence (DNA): TGTGCCAGCAGCCCAGTTCCACAGGGACCCTACGAGCAGTACTTC.

CDR3 in DNA: TGCAGTGCTACTCCCAGCGGACTAGCGGTGATCGAGACCCAGTACTTC. Amino acid sequence: CSATPSGLAVIETQYF. V is TRBV20-1 and J is TRBJ2-5; TRBD2 matches 10 bases. Germline V CDR1 and CDR2: DFQATT, SNEGSKA (reference sequence). The CDR3 is made up of 16 amino acids. Unmatched junction bases numbered 13, after V lost 4 bases and J lost 5 bases.

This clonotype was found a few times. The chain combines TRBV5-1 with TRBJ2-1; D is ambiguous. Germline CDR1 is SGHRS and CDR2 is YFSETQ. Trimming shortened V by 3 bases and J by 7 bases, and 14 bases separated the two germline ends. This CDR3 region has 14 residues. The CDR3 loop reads CASSSDTNGNEQFF. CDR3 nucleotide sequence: TGCGCCAGCAGCTCTGACACTAACGGGAATGAGCAGTTCTTC.

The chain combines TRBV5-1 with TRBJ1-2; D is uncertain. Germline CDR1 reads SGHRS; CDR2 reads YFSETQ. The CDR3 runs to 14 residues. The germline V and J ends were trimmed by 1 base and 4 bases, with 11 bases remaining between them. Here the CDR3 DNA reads TGCGCCAGCAGCTTGTCTCTCCCGCCCTATGGCTACACCTTC. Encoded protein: CASSLSLPPYGYTF.

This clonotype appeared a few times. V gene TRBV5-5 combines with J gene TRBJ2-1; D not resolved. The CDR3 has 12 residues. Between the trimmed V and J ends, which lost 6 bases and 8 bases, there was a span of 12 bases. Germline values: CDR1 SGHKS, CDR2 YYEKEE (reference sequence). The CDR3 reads CASIYGGDEQFF. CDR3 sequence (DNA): TGTGCCAGCATTTACGGCGGCGATGAGCAGTTCTTC.

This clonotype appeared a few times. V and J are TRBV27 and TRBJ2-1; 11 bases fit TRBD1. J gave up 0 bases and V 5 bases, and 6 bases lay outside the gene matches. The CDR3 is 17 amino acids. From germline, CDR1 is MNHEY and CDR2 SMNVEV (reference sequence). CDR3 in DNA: TGTGCCAGCAGTCCTGGGACAGGGGGTACCTCCTACAATGAGCAGTTCTTC. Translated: CASSPGTGGTSYNEQFF.

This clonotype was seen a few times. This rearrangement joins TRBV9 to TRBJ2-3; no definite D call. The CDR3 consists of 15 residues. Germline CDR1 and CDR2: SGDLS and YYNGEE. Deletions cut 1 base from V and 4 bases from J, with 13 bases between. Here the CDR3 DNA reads TGTGCCAGCAGCGTAAATCCTATAAAGGCAGATACGCAGTATTTT. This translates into CASSVNPIKADTQYF.

CDR3 sequence: CAISGQGGTDTQYF. The CDR3 DNA is TGTGCCATCAGTGGACAGGGAGGCACAGATACGCAGTATTTT. The gene calls are TRBV10-3 and TRBJ2-3; 7 bases map to TRBD1. CDR1 and CDR2 (germline): ENHRY, SYGVKD. Trimming removed 4 bases from V and 1 base from J; junction bases left unmatched: 2. The CDR3 contains 14 residues.

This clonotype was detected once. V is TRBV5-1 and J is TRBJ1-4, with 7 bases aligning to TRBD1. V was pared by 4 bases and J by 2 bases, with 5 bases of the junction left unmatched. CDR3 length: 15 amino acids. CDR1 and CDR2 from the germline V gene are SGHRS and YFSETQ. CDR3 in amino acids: CASSKGASTNEKLFF. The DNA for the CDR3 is TGCGCCAGCAGCAAGGGGGCTTCGACTAATGAAAAACTGTTTTTT.

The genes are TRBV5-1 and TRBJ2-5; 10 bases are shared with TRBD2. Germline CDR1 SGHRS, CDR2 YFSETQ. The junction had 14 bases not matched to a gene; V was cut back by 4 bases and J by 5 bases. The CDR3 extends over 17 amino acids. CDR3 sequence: CASSPGLAFARGETQYF. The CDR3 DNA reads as TGCGCCAGCAGCCCGGGACTAGCGTTCGCAAGGGGGGAGACCCAGTACTTC.

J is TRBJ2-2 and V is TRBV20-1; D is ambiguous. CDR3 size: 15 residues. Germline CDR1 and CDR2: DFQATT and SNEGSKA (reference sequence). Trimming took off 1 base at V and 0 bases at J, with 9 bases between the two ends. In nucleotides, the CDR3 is TGCAGTGCTAGAGGTGGGAAATCGAACACCGGGGAGCTGTTTTTT. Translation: CSARGGKSNTGELFF.

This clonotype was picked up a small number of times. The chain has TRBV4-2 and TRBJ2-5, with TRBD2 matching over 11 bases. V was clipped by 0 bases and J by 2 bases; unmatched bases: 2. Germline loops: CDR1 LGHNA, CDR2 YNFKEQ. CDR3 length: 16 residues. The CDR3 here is CASSQEGTSGQETQYF. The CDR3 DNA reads TGTGCCAGCAGCCAAGAGGGGACTAGCGGTCAAGAGACCCAGTACTTC.

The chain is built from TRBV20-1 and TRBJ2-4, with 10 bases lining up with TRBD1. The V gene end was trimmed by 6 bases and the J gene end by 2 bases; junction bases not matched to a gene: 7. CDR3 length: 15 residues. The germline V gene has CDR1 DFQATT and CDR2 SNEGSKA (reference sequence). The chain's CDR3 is CSARGQGGPKNIQYF. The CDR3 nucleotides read TGCAGTGCCCGCGGACAGGGGGGTCCCAAAAACATTCAGTACTTC.

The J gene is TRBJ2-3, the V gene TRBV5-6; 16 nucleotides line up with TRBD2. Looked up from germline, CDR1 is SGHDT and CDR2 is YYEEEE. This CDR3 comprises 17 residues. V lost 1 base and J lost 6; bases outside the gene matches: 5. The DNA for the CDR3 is TGTGCCAGCAGCTTGTATGGGACTAGCGGGGGGGCTGATACGCAGTATTTT. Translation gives CASSLYGTSGGADTQYF.

CDR3 nucleotide sequence: TGCGCCAGCAGCCCCCTAAACGCTGGAGGGGAGACCCAGTACTTC. Amino acids: CASSPLNAGGETQYF. The chain couples TRBV4-1 to TRBJ2-5; D may be TRBD2 (6 bases). The CDR3 is made up of 15 amino acids. Trimming left V 4 bases short and J 5 bases short, with 17 bases between. Germline V gene data show CDR1 as MGHRA and CDR2 as YSYEKL.

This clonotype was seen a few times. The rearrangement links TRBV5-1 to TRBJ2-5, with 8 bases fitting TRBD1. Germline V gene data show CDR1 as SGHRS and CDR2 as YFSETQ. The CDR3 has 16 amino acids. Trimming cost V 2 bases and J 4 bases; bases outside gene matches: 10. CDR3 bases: TGCGCCAGCAGCTTTGCCCCGGGACAGGCTGGAGAGACCCAGTACTTC. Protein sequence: CASSFAPGQAGETQYF.